These 15 T cell receptor beta chains were all obtained from the same sample, sequenced in a study of blood T cells in healthy people across ages. The use of a sample-barcoded 5' primer and a J-beta primer mix characterized a second PCR of 7 to 11 cycles. TCRdb processed the 5' RACE reads anew with MiXCR; each CDR3 protein has one entry. The sample carries hundreds of thousands of distinct CDR3 sequences, under 55% recorded once. Sequencing was performed on blood. These receptors originate from a man between 60 and 75 years old in good health.

The chain links TRBV7-3 to TRBJ2-7; 9 nucleotides agree with TRBD1. The germline gives CDR1 SGHTA, CDR2 FQGTGA. Trimming cost V 5 bases and J 0 bases; bases outside gene matches: 8. This CDR3 is 16 amino acids long. The CDR3: CASSKTGTGSSYEQYF. CDR3 sequence (DNA): TGTGCCAGCAGCAAGACCGGGACAGGGAGCTCCTACGAGCAGTACTTC.

The chain couples TRBV9 to TRBJ2-1; D not certain. This CDR3 spans 13 amino acids. Trimming took off 3 bases at V and 4 bases at J, with 8 bases between the two ends. The germline gives CDR1 SGDLS, CDR2 YYNGEE. The CDR3 reads CASSGKRYNEQFF. CDR3 DNA: TGTGCCAGCAGCGGTAAGAGGTACAATGAGCAGTTCTTC.

Notes on this clonotype: Germline and junction disagree at one end, which may indicate a read error. The V gene is TRBV12-3 or TRBV12-4, the J gene TRBJ2-2; the D gene could be TRBD1 or TRBD2 (5 bases each). CDR3 size: 16 residues. The CDR3 DNA is TGTGCCAGCAGTTTGCCAGGGACCGCGAACACCGAGGAGCTGTTTTTT. It specifies CASSLPGTANTEELFF.

V gene TRBV25-1 combines with J gene TRBJ2-4; possible D gene TRBD1, 5 bases. V shed 10 bases and J shed 8 bases, with 18 bases lying between them. CDR3 length equals 13 residues. Germline CDR1 is MGHDK and CDR2 is SYGVNS. The CDR3 DNA is TGTGCCACGGGTTTCAGGACAAGGGACATTCAGTACTTC. It specifies CATGFRTRDIQYF.

This clonotype appeared a few times. The rearrangement uses TRBV9 and TRBJ2-6; 10 bases align to TRBD1. Per germline, CDR1 SGDLS and CDR2 YYNGEE. The V and J ends lost 1 base and 3 bases, in that order; junction bases with no gene match: 4. CDR3 length: 17 residues. CDR3 bases: TGTGCCAGCAGCGTATTGGACAGGGGGGTTGGGGCCAACGTCCTGACTTTC. Protein product: CASSVLDRGVGANVLTF. Variable domain in full (rest from reference TRBV9 and TRBJ2-6): DSGVTQTPKHLITATGQRVTLRCSPRSGDLSVYWYQQSLDQGLQFLIQYYNGEERAKGNILERFSAQQFPDLHSELNLSSLELGDSALYFCASSVLDRGVGANVLTFGAGSRLTVL.

The rearrangement joins TRBV7-6 to TRBJ2-7; the D gene is possibly TRBD2 (6 bases). V lost 2 bases and J lost 3, with 11 bases in between. Looked up from germline, CDR1 is SGHVS and CDR2 is FNYEAQ. This CDR3 contains 14 residues. The CDR3 protein is CASSLSGSHYEQYF. The CDR3 DNA follows: TGTGCCAGCAGCTTAAGCGGGTCGCACTACGAGCAGTACTTC.

As DNA, the CDR3 is TGTGCCAGCAGTCGCGGCAGGGGGCGAGAAAAACTGTTTTTT. This translates into CASSRGRGREKLFF. This chain uses TRBV25-1 with TRBJ1-4, with 8 bases identical to TRBD1. This CDR3 has 14 residues. V lost 5 bases, J lost 8 bases, and 7 bases stayed unmatched. Germline V gene data show CDR1 as MGHDK and CDR2 as SYGVNS. The full variable domain, completed using reference TRBV25-1 and TRBJ1-4, is EADIYQTPRYLVIGTGKKITLECSQTMGHDKMYWYQQDPGMELHLIHYSYGVNSTEKGDLSSESTVSRIRTEHFPLTLESARPSHTSQYLCASSRGRGREKLFFGSGTQLSVL.

A remark on this clonotype: An end of the junction does not agree with germline; a read error may underlie this. The chain couples TRBV7-2 to TRBJ1-1, with D perhaps TRBD1 (5 bases). CDR1 and CDR2 from the germline V gene are SGHTA and FQGNSA. The CDR3 is 14 amino acids. The CDR3 protein is CASSLALRGTEAFF. Here the CDR3 DNA reads TGTGCCAGCAGCTTAGCGTTGCGGGGGACTGAGGCTTTCTTT.

The chain uses TRBV6-2 or TRBV6-3 and TRBJ2-5, with a tentative D call TRBD2 (6 bases). This CDR3 spans 13 amino acids. V was clipped by 4 bases and J by 10 bases, with 16 bases between them. Germline-derived CDR1 and CDR2 are MNHEY and SVGEGT. DNA of the CDR3: TGTGCCAGCAGTTTTACCGGGGACTTCGGCCAGTACTTC. Translated: CASSFTGDFGQYF.

Regarding this clonotype: The germline gene is not matched at one end of the junction; a read error may be the cause. This rearrangement joins TRBV28 to TRBJ2-2; 9 bases match TRBD1. The CDR3 extends over 18 amino acids. CDR1 MDHEN and CDR2 SYDVKM come from the germline V gene. CDR3 DNA: TGTGCCAGCAGTCCCCTTTCTACCGGGACAGGGCGGACCGGGGTGCTGTTTTTT. This codes for CASSPLSTGTGRTGVLFF.

This clonotype has more than one count but fewer than ten. V usage is TRBV6-1 and J usage is TRBJ2-1; 8 bases are shared with TRBD1. This CDR3 is built from 16 residues. The trim removed 1 base at V and 4 bases at J, leaving 6 bases unmatched. Germline V gene data show CDR1 as MNHNS and CDR2 as SASEGT. The CDR3 DNA reads as TGTGCCAGCAGTGAAGGTAGCAGGGGGCCTTACAATGAGCAGTTCTTC. Its translation: CASSEGSRGPYNEQFF.

V usage is TRBV20-1 and J usage is TRBJ2-7, with a weak D call TRBD2 (6 bases). The germline gives CDR1 DFQATT, CDR2 SNEGSKA (reference sequence). This CDR3 has 17 residues. Trimming removed 0 bases at V and 1 base at J, with 19 bases between. In DNA, the CDR3 is TGCAGTGCTAGAGATTGGGGTGGGGCGGGGTATTCCTACGAGCAGTACTTC. Its protein product is CSARDWGGAGYSYEQYF.

This clonotype was counted only a few times. The CDR3 bases are TGCGCCAGCAGTCGGGACGGGACCTCGGGTGAAAAACTGTTTTTT. It yields the protein CASSRDGTSGEKLFF. The rearrangement uses TRBV4-1 and TRBJ1-4; a possible D gene is TRBD1 (5 bases). Germline loops: CDR1 MGHRA, CDR2 YSYEKL. V lost 6 bases and J 7 bases, leaving 18 bases between the germline ends. CDR3 length: 15 residues.

The chain has TRBV12-3 or TRBV12-4 and TRBJ2-7, with 7 nucleotides matching TRBD1. With V trimmed by 6 bases and J by 2 bases, 10 bases remained unmatched. This CDR3 has 15 residues. CDR3 residues: CASSSQGVDAYEQYF. DNA for the CDR3: TGTGCCAGCAGCTCCCAGGGGGTGGACGCCTACGAGCAGTACTTC.

The DNA of the CDR3 is TGTGCCAGCAGCCTGCCTTCAGGGGAGGTTGAGGAGACCCAGTACTTC. Amino acid sequence: CASSLPSGEVEETQYF. This chain connects TRBV2 to TRBJ2-5; D possibly matches TRBD1 or TRBD2 (6 bases each). Germline CDR1 reads SNHLY; CDR2 reads FYNNEI. V was clipped by 6 bases and J by 5 bases, with 22 bases between them. The CDR3 is 16 amino acids.